A selection of T cell receptor beta chains follows, all from one sample in a study of blood T cells in healthy people across ages. TCRdb ran MiXCR on the 5' RACE reads and lists one entry per CDR3 protein. The table records about 1.7 million distinct CDR3 sequences, 28% of them present only once. What was sequenced was blood. The receptors here all came from a woman in her thirties in good health. Each CDR3 is given with its conserved first and last residue. A D gene is named only where the DNA matches it firmly. Size values are once, few and many counts, or a class for expanded clones, and some rows have none.

TRBV29-1	TRBJ1-2	many	.	CSVDPRYGYTF	TGCAGCGTTGATCCCAGATATGGCTACACCTTC
TRBV27	TRBJ1-4	.	.	CASGAGLKEKLFF	TGTGCCAGCGGGGCGGGGTTGAAAGAAAAACTGTTTTTT
TRBV20-1	TRBJ2-1	.	.	CGGGLPPNEQFF	TGCGGGGGGGGCCTGCCGCCCAATGAGCAGTTCTTC
TRBV20-1	TRBJ2-4	.	TRBD1	CSARLQGAQCF	TGCAGTGCGAGACTCCAGGGGGCGCAGTGCTTC
TRBV9	TRBJ2-5	few	.	CASSVAGGLQETQYF	TGTGCCAGCAGCGTAGCAGGGGGGCTCCAAGAGACCCAGTACTTC
TRBV9	TRBJ2-1	.	TRBD2	CASSVDLGGNEQFF	TGTGCCAGCAGCGTAGACCTGGGGGGGAATGAGCAGTTCTTC
TRBV30	TRBJ1-2	.	.	CAWSTERTYGYTF	TGTGCCTGGAGTACCGAGCGTACATATGGCTACACCTTC
TRBV7-2	TRBJ2-5	many	TRBD1	CASSLGSGGGQETQYF	TGTGCCAGCAGCTTAGGATCAGGGGGTGGCCAAGAGACCCAGTACTTC
TRBV7-7	TRBJ1-1	.	.	CASSPTDMNTEAFF	TGTGCCAGCAGCCCGACGGATATGAACACTGAAGCTTTCTTT
TRBV11-2	TRBJ1-3	.	TRBD1	CASRSDRAGNAIYF	TGTGCCAGCAGGTCGGACAGGGCAGGAAACGCCATATATTTT
TRBV6-5	TRBJ1-2	.	TRBD1	CASSYRQGRANYGYTF	TGTGCCAGCAGTTACCGACAGGGGAGAGCTAACTATGGCTACACCTTC
TRBV20-1	TRBJ1-6	.	TRBD1	CSAVDRAGDNSPLHF	TGCAGTGCAGTAGACAGGGCAGGGGATAATTCACCCCTCCACTTT
TRBV6-6	TRBJ1-2	.	.	CASRNRGHYGYTF	TGTGCCAGCAGAAACCGGGGACACTATGGCTACACCTTC
TRBV7-2	TRBJ2-3	many	.	CASSPNRGDTQYF	TGTGCCAGCAGCCCCAATAGGGGGGATACGCAGTATTTT
TRBV10-2	TRBJ2-4	few	TRBD1	CASLGQMRAKNIQYF	TGCGCCAGCCTGGGACAGATGAGGGCCAAAAACATTCAGTACTTC
TRBV12-3/TRBV12-4	TRBJ1-5	.	.	CASSISQSQHF	TGTGCCAGCAGTATAAGTCAATCCCAGCATTTT
TRBV5-6	TRBJ2-7	many	.	CASSPGVAESYEQYF	TGTGCCAGCAGCCCCGGGGTGGCAGAGTCCTACGAGCAGTACTTC
TRBV4-1	TRBJ2-3	few	.	CASSHLPRREVPDTQYF	TGCGCCAGCAGCCATTTACCGCGCAGGGAGGTTCCAGATACGCAGTATTTT
TRBV30	TRBJ2-3	.	TRBD2	CAWGHGTSGRGTDTQYF	TGTGCCTGGGGCCATGGGACTAGCGGGAGAGGCACAGATACGCAGTATTTT
TRBV12-3/TRBV12-4	TRBJ1-2	many	TRBD1	CASSPRGRGPYGYTF	TGTGCCAGCAGTCCTAGGGGCAGGGGGCCCTATGGCTACACCTTC
TRBV7-3	TRBJ2-5	few	.	CASSPQTGPQETQYF	TGTGCCAGCAGCCCTCAGACCGGGCCGCAAGAGACCCAGTACTTC
TRBV7-9	TRBJ1-4	many	TRBD1	CASSLGGTGNEKLFF	TGTGCCAGCAGTCTGGGGGGGACAGGGAACGAAAAACTGTTTTTT
TRBV6-2/TRBV6-3	TRBJ2-5	many	.	CASSYSRTETQYF	TGTGCCAGCAGTTACTCGAGGACGGAGACCCAGTACTTC
TRBV20-1	TRBJ2-1	few	.	CSARGAAEQFF	TGCAGTGCTAGAGGAGCGGCTGAGCAGTTCTTC
TRBV25-1	TRBJ1-4	.	.	CAGSEGRGKLFF	TGTGCCGGCAGTGAAGGGAGGGGAAAACTGTTTTTT
TRBV28	TRBJ2-1	many	TRBD2	CASSPSAGTYNEQFF	TGTGCCAGCAGTCCCTCAGCGGGAACCTACAATGAGCAGTTCTTC
TRBV5-1	TRBJ1-1	.	.	CASSFLGGGSSTEAFF	TGCGCCAGCAGCTTTTTGGGGGGTGGTTCGAGCACTGAAGCTTTCTTT
TRBV5-6	TRBJ2-6	few	.	CASSLKGFFSGANVLTF	TGTGCCAGCAGCTTGAAAGGATTTTTCTCTGGGGCCAACGTCCTGACTTTC
TRBV7-2	TRBJ2-7	.	.	CANSFRDTSTPYEQYF	TGTGCCAACAGCTTCAGGGACACCTCCACGCCTTACGAGCAGTACTTC
TRBV5-1	TRBJ2-6	.	.	CACSTGTF	TGCGCCTGCAGCACAGGGACTTTC
TRBV10-1	TRBJ2-5	.	.	CASSDGTQETQDF	TGCGCCAGCAGTGACGGCACCCAAGAGACCCAGGACTTC
TRBV7-3	TRBJ2-2	.	TRBD2	CASSFDSPGSGTGELFF	TGTGCCAGCAGCTTCGACTCACCCGGTAGCGGGACCGGGGAGCTGTTTTTT
TRBV12-3/TRBV12-4	TRBJ2-7	few	.	CASSFGAASYEQYF	TGTGCCAGCAGTTTCGGGGCTGCATCCTACGAGCAGTACTTC
TRBV6-2/TRBV6-3	TRBJ1-1	.	TRBD1	CASSTGGRGTEAFF	TGTGCCAGCAGTACAGGGGGCAGAGGAACTGAAGCTTTCTTT
TRBV9	TRBJ2-5	many	.	CASSVAAVRQETQYF	TGTGCCAGCAGCGTAGCGGCTGTACGGCAAGAGACCCAGTACTTC
TRBV2	TRBJ1-2	few	.	CASSEAGRYYGYTF	TGTGCCAGCAGTGAGGCAGGGCGCTACTATGGCTACACCTTC
TRBV6-2/TRBV6-3	TRBJ2-1	.	.	CASSSFPTRSEQFF	TGTGCCAGCAGTTCGTTTCCGACTAGAAGTGAGCAGTTCTTC
TRBV7-6	TRBJ2-5	few	TRBD2	CASSRPGGGETQYF	TGTGCCAGCAGCCGTCCCGGCGGGGGGGAGACCCAGTACTTC